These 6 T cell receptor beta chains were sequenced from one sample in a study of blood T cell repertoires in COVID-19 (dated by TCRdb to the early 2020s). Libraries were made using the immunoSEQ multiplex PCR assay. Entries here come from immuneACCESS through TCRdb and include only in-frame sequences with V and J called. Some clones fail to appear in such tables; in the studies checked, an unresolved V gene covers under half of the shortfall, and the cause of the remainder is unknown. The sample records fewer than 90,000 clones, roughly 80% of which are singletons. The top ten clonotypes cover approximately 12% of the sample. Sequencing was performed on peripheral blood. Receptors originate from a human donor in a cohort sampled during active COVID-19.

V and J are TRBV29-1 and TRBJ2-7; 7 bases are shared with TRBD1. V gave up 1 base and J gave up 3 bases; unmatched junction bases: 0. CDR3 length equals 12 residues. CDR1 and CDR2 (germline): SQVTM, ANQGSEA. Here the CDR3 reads CSVEGTGYEQYF. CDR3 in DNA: TGCAGCGTTGAAGGGACAGGCTACGAGCAGTACTTC.

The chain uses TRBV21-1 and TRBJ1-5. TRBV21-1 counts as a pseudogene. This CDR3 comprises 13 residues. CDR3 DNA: TGTGCCAGCAGCCCACGGGGGGATCAGCCCCAGCATTTT. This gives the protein CASSPRGDQPQHF.

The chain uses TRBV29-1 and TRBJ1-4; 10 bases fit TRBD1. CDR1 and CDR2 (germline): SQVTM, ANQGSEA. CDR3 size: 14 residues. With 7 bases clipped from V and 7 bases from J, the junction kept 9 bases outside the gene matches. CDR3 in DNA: TGCAGCGCCAGTCTGAGGACAGGGGGTGAAAAACTGTTTTTT. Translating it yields CSASLRTGGEKLFF.

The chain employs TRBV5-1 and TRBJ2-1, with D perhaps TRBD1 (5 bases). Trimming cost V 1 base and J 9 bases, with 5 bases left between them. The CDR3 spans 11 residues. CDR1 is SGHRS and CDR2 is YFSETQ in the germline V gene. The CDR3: CASSLRGEQFF. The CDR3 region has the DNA TGCGCCAGCAGCTTGAGGGGTGAGCAGTTCTTC.

The CDR3 nucleotides are TGCAGTGCTAGTTCGCCACAAAGAGGCGGTTACGAGCAGTACTTC. It codes for CSASSPQRGGYEQYF. The rearrangement links TRBV20-1 to TRBJ2-7; no definite D call. The CDR3 runs 15 residues. The V end lost 3 bases, the J end lost 4 bases, and 19 bases lay between the germline ends. The germline V gene has CDR1 DFQATT and CDR2 SNEGSKA (reference sequence).

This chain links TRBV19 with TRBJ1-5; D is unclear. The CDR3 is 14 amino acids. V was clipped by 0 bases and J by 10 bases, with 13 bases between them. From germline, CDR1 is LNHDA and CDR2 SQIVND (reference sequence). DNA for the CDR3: TGTGCCAGTAGTATAGAGGGCGGGTCGGGCCCCCAGCATTTT. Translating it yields CASSIEGGSGPQHF.